Sequencing of this T cell receptor beta chain was carried out in a study of identifying expanded T cells in peripheral blood. To note about this clone: Other DNA sequences within the sample encode an identical CDR3.

This CDR3 region has 11 residues. The germline gives CDR1 GTSNPN, CDR2 SVGIG (reference sequence). V lost 2 bases and J lost 4, with 5 bases in between. Profiling relied on immunoSEQ multiplex PCR, and the TCRdb table lists in-frame clones only, not all of them. The table lists tens of thousands of clones, more than 75% of them singletons. V is TRBV30 and J is TRBJ1-2; D is uncertain. The sample was blood. This sequence was found in a person between 18 and 75 years old in good health. The CDR3 DNA follows: TGTGCCTGGAGTCCCGGCTATGGCTACACCTTC. This translates into CAWSPGYGYTF.